These 22 T cell receptor beta chains were all obtained from the same sample, sequenced in a study of cytomegalovirus exposure and HLA in healthy donors. PCR involved 60 Vbeta and 13 Jbeta primers. Method: immunoSEQ multiplex PCR; TCRdb's copy keeps in-frame clones and lacks some. The sample holds around 90,000 clones, around 76% seen once. Specimen: PBMCs. These receptors all come from a man aged 25 to 45 in good health and CMV-seronegative.

The chain recombines TRBV2 with TRBJ1-1, with D perhaps matching TRBD1 (6 bases). Deletions cut 4 bases from V and 4 bases from J, with 19 bases between. CDR1 is SNHLY, CDR2 FYNNEI, per germline. The CDR3 is 16 residues long. CDR3 sequence reads: CASSGRLGAGGTEAFF. CDR3 nucleotide sequence: TGTGCCAGCAGTGGCCGCTTGGGGGCTGGAGGCACTGAAGCTTTCTTT.

The table lists this clone with a count of one. The chain joins TRBV19 to TRBJ1-1; D gene uncertain. The CDR3 has 13 residues. The V gene lost 4 bases and the J gene lost 8 bases, with 14 bases spanning the gap. Per the germline V gene, CDR1 is LNHDA and CDR2 is SQIVND (reference sequence). CDR3 sequence (DNA): TGTGCCAGTAGTACCTCATCGGGGTACGAAGCTTTCTTT. It codes for CASSTSSGYEAFF.

The V gene is TRBV19, the J gene TRBJ2-1, with a tentative D call TRBD2 (5 bases). V shed 2 bases and J shed 5 bases, with 10 bases lying between them. CDR3 length equals 14 residues. Germline CDR1 and CDR2: LNHDA and SQIVND (reference sequence). CDR3: CASSIWSGNNEQFF. The CDR3 DNA is TGTGCCAGTAGTATATGGTCCGGGAACAATGAGCAGTTCTTC.

The chain recombines TRBV5-1 with TRBJ1-6; weak D call: TRBD1 (6 bases). Germline loops: CDR1 SGHRS, CDR2 YFSETQ. This CDR3 is built from 16 residues. V was clipped by 1 base and J by 10 bases, with 18 bases between them. The CDR3 region is CASSLMPGASGSPLHF. Here the CDR3 DNA reads TGCGCCAGCAGCTTGATGCCAGGGGCATCAGGGTCACCCCTCCACTTT.

This chain connects TRBV28 to TRBJ2-1; D is possibly TRBD2 (5 bases). Trimming shortened V by 6 bases and J by 9 bases, and 9 bases separated the two germline ends. The CDR3 has 11 residues. Germline V gives CDR1 MDHEN, CDR2 SYDVKM. CDR3 DNA: TGTGCCAGCAGCCGACGGGGTGAGCAGTTCTTC. Translation gives CASSRRGEQFF.

The V call is TRBV7-9, the J call TRBJ2-5; tentative D call: TRBD1 (6 bases). This CDR3 is built from 15 residues. Germline V CDR1 and CDR2: SEHNR, FQNEAQ (reference sequence). V lost 5 bases, J lost 2 bases, and 15 bases lay in between. This chain's CDR3 is CASSPRDKKQETQYF. As DNA, the CDR3 is TGTGCCAGCAGCCCCCGGGACAAAAAACAAGAGACCCAGTACTTC. Drawing the rest from reference TRBV7-9 and TRBJ2-5, the complete variable domain is DTGVSQNPRHKITKRGQNVTFRCDPISEHNRLYWYRQTLGQGPEFLTYFQNEAQLEKSRLLSDRFSAERPKGSFSTLEIQRTEQGDSAMYLCASSPRDKKQETQYFGPGTRLLVL.

The rearrangement uses TRBV19 and TRBJ2-4; 11 bases line up with TRBD2. Trimming cost V 6 bases and J 6 bases; bases outside gene matches: 7. This CDR3 contains 15 residues. Germline-derived CDR1 and CDR2 are LNHDA and SQIVND (reference sequence). The CDR3 sequence is CASRISGTSGNIQYF. DNA for the CDR3: TGTGCCAGTAGAATATCCGGGACTAGCGGAAACATTCAGTACTTC.

The J gene is TRBJ1-2, the V gene TRBV7-9, with 7 bases fitting TRBD1. The V gene end was trimmed by 6 bases and the J gene end by 4 bases; junction bases not matched to a gene: 5. This CDR3 has 13 amino acids. Germline CDR1 reads SEHNR; CDR2 reads FQNEAQ (reference sequence). The CDR3 loop is CASSSTGIYGYTF. CDR3 bases: TGTGCCAGCAGTTCGACAGGGATCTATGGCTACACCTTC.

The chain joins TRBV18 to TRBJ1-2; D uncertain. CDR1 KGHSH and CDR2 LQKENI come from the germline V gene. The V end lost 4 bases, the J end lost 1 base, and 13 bases lay between the germline ends. The CDR3 runs to 15 residues. In DNA, the CDR3 is TGTGCCAGCTCACTTATCGGGATCGATAACTATGGCTACACCTTC. Translated: CASSLIGIDNYGYTF.

J is TRBJ2-2 and V is TRBV9; perhaps TRBD1 as D (5 bases). Germline CDR1 and CDR2: SGDLS and YYNGEE. Trimming left V 2 bases short and J 2 bases short, with 10 bases between. The CDR3 spans 15 residues. This CDR3 reads CASSVAGFNTGELFF. The CDR3 DNA sequence: TGTGCCAGCAGCGTTGCAGGGTTTAACACCGGGGAGCTGTTTTTT.

This rearrangement joins TRBV6-5 to TRBJ1-1; tentatively, D is TRBD1 (6 bases). There are 14 residues in the CDR3. Germline lookup yields CDR1 MNHEY and CDR2 SVGAGI. Trimming took 6 bases from V and 4 from J, leaving 15 bases between them. The CDR3 spells CASRKQGGSTEAFF. The CDR3 DNA reads as TGTGCCAGCAGAAAACAGGGAGGGAGCACTGAAGCTTTCTTT.

This clone appeared a few times. The chain carries TRBV4-1 and TRBJ1-5; 8 positions agree with TRBD1. There are 16 residues in the CDR3. CDR1 is MGHRA and CDR2 is YSYEKL in the germline V gene. The ends lost 5 bases at V and 6 bases at J; junction bases unmatched: 12. The CDR3 DNA reads as TGCGCCAGCAGCATAGACAGGGGCGAGGATACTCAGCCCCAGCATTTT. Translated: CASSIDRGEDTQPQHF.

This chain uses TRBV2 with TRBJ2-3, with 9 bases matching TRBD1. Losses at the gene ends were 4 bases for V and 1 base for J; bases not matched to a gene: 3. The CDR3 contains 15 residues. CDR1 and CDR2 (germline): SNHLY, FYNNEI. DNA of the CDR3: TGTGCCAGCAGTGCGCGGACAGGGGGCACAGATACGCAGTATTTT. This gives the protein CASSARTGGTDTQYF.

This sequence joins TRBV19 and TRBJ1-5, with 10 nucleotides matching TRBD1. The CDR3 sequence is 15 residues long. Germline CDR1 LNHDA, CDR2 SQIVND (reference sequence). V shed 7 bases and J 1 base; nucleotides not matched to a gene: 4. The CDR3 loop reads CASKRDRGSNQPQHF. CDR3 bases: TGTGCCAGTAAAAGGGACAGGGGAAGCAATCAGCCCCAGCATTTT. The variable domain in full, completed from reference TRBV19 and TRBJ1-5, reads DGGITQSPKYLFRKEGQNVTLSCEQNLNHDAMYWYRQDPGQGLRLIYYSQIVNDFQKGDIAEGYSVSREKKESFPLTVTSAQKNPTAFYLCASKRDRGSNQPQHFGDGTRLSIL.

The chain is built from TRBV2 and TRBJ2-4, with 11 bases identical to TRBD1. Per the germline V gene, CDR1 is SNHLY and CDR2 is FYNNEI. The trim removed 6 bases at V and 8 bases at J, leaving 3 bases unmatched. CDR3 length: 13 residues. CDR3 sequence (DNA): TGTGCCAGCAGCATGGGACAGGGGGACATTCAGTACTTC. Translated, it gives CASSMGQGDIQYF.

This clone has just one count. For the CDR3, the DNA is TGTGCCAGTCGCTTTGTTGGGAGGAGCGTTAGCAATCAGCCCCAGCATTTT. Residues: CASRFVGRSVSNQPQHF. The gene calls are TRBV19 and TRBJ1-5; unclear D gene. Germline loops: CDR1 LNHDA, CDR2 SQIVND (reference sequence). The CDR3 loop spans 17 amino acids. V lost 8 bases to trimming and J lost 0 bases, with 20 bases between them. The whole variable domain, remainder taken from reference TRBV19 and TRBJ1-5, is DGGITQSPKYLFRKEGQNVTLSCEQNLNHDAMYWYRQDPGQGLRLIYYSQIVNDFQKGDIAEGYSVSREKKESFPLTVTSAQKNPTAFYLCASRFVGRSVSNQPQHFGDGTRLSIL.

This rearrangement joins TRBV5-1 to TRBJ2-1, with 9 bases identical to TRBD1. V lost 3 bases, J lost 5 bases, and 3 bases stayed unmatched. This CDR3 region has 14 residues. Germline CDR1 and CDR2: SGHRS and YFSETQ. CDR3 loop: CASSWGTGNNEQFF. CDR3 bases: TGCGCCAGCAGCTGGGGGACAGGGAACAATGAGCAGTTCTTC.

This clone was seen only a few times. This chain uses TRBV7-6 with TRBJ1-3; 7 bases match TRBD1. The V and J ends lost 4 bases and 4 bases, in that order; junction bases with no gene match: 10. CDR3 length: 16 amino acids. CDR1 and CDR2 (germline): SGHVS, FNYEAQ. The CDR3 coding sequence is TGTGCCAGCAGCTCGACCGGGACAGCCGCGGGAAACACCATATATTTT. Encoded protein: CASSSTGTAAGNTIYF.

This clone showed up just a few times. The V call is TRBV4-3, the J call TRBJ1-2; D unclear. V lost 0 bases to trimming and J lost 2 bases, with 19 bases between them. This CDR3 spans 18 amino acids. Germline loops: CDR1 LGHNA, CDR2 YSLEER. The DNA for the CDR3 is TGCGCCAGCAGCCAAGATCGGGGAGACCCTCGGTCGAACTATGGCTACACCTTC. Its translation is CASSQDRGDPRSNYGYTF.

The rearrangement links TRBV2 to TRBJ2-7; a possible D gene is TRBD1 (6 bases). CDR1 is SNHLY, CDR2 FYNNEI, per germline. The CDR3 loop spans 16 amino acids. V was cut by 6 bases and J by 3 bases, with 21 bases left in between. The CDR3 region has the DNA TGTGCCAGCAGCGTTCCCCGGGTGGGGGCGGGCTACGAGCAGTACTTC. It is translated as CASSVPRVGAGYEQYF.

V and J are TRBV19 and TRBJ1-1, with D unclear. Germline lookup yields CDR1 LNHDA and CDR2 SQIVND (reference sequence). V lost 6 bases and J lost 1, with 3 bases in between. The CDR3 totals 11 residues. The DNA for the CDR3 is TGTGCCAGTAGGAGGAACACTGAAGCTTTCTTT. The encoded protein is CASRRNTEAFF.

The J gene is TRBJ1-1, the V gene TRBV27; 7 bases align to TRBD1. V gave up 6 bases and J gave up 7 bases; unmatched junction bases: 5. Germline lookup yields CDR1 MNHEY and CDR2 SMNVEV (reference sequence). The CDR3 totals 12 residues. The CDR3 sequence is CASSHGTDEAFF. In DNA form, the CDR3 reads TGTGCCAGCAGCCATGGGACAGATGAAGCTTTCTTT.